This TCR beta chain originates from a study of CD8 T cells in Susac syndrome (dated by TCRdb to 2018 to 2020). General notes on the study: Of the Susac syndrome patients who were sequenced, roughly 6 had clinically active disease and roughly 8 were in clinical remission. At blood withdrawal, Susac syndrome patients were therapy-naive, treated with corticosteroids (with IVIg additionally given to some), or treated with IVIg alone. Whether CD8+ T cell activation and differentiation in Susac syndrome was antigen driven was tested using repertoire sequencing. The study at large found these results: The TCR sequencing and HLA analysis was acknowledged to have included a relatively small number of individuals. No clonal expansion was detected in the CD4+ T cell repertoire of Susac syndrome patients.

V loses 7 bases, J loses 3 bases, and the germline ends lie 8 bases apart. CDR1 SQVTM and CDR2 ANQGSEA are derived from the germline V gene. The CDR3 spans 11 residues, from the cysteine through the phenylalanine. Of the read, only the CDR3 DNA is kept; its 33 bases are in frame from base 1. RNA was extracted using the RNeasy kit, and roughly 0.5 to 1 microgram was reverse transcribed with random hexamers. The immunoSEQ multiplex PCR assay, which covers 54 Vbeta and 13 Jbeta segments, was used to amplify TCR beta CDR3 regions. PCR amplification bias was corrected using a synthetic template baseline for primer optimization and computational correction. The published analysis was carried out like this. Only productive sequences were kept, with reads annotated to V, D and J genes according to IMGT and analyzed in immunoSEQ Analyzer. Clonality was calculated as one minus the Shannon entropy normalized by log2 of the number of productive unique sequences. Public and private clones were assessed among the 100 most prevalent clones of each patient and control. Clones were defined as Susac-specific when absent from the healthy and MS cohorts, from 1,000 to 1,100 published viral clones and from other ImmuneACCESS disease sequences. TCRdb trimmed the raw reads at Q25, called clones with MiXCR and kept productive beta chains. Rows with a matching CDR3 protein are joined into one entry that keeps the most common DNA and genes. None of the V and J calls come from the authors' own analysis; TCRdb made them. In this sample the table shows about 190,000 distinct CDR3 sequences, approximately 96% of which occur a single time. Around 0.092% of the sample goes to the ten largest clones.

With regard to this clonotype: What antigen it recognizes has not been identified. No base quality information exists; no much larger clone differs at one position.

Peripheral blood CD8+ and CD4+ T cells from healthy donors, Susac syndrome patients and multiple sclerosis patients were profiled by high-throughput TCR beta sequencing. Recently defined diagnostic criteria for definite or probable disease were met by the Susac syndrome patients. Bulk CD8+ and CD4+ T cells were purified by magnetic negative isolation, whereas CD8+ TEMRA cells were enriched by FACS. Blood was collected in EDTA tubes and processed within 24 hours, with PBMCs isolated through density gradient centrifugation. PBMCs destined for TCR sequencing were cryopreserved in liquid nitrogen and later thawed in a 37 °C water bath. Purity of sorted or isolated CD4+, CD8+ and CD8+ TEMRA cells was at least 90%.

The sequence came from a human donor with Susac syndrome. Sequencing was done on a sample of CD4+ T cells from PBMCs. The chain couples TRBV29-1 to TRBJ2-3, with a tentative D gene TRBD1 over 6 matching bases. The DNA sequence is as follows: TGCAGCGGGGGGCAGACAGATACGCAGTATTTT. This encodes CSGGQTDTQYF.